This T cell receptor beta chain was retrieved from a study of human T cells and chemical hapten exposure. In TCRdb, the RACE reads were re-called with MiXCR into one record per CDR3 protein. The sample consists of 95,000 or so distinct CDR3 sequences, 10% to 13% of them appearing once. Time point defined: patch test 1, 2 weeks after DPC sensitization. Noted treatment: therapeutic diphenylcyclopropenone sensitization with weekly scalp DPC. This clonotype came up a few times. The CDR3 contains 14 residues. V dropped 3 bases and J dropped 11; count of bases not matched to a gene: 6. The germline CDR1 and CDR2 sequences are LGHNA and YSLEER.

This rearrangement joins TRBV4-3 to TRBJ2-1; 11 bases agree with TRBD2. The receptor was isolated from a middle-aged man with alopecia areata. Some clones in this sample may be carry-over from other donors' samples. Here the sequenced sample was whole blood, taken in connection with sensitization to the hapten diphenylcyclopropenone (DPC). CDR3 region: CASSQVAGGPQQFF. CDR3 bases: TGCGCCAGCAGCCAGGTAGCGGGAGGGCCTCAGCAGTTCTTC.